These 10 T cell receptor beta chains were sequenced from one sample in a study of blood T cell repertoires in COVID-19. Profiling relied on immunoSEQ multiplex PCR, and the TCRdb table lists in-frame clones only, not all of them. The sample lists about 160,000 clones; 85% were seen once. Sequencing input: peripheral blood. These receptors all come from a woman between 45 and 60 years old with COVID-19, enrolled during active disease.

The chain carries TRBV6-5 and TRBJ2-1, with TRBD2 identical over 8 bases. The V segment lost 5 bases and the J segment 7 bases; nucleotides outside the gene matches: 7. This CDR3 has 14 amino acids. The germline V gene encodes CDR1 MNHEY and CDR2 SVGAGI. CDR3 sequence reads: CASSIRGGINEQFF. The CDR3 DNA reads as TGTGCCAGCAGTATACGGGGGGGCATAAATGAGCAGTTCTTC.

The chain is built from TRBV10-2 and TRBJ1-1; possibly TRBD1 for D (5 bases). This CDR3 spans 13 amino acids. Germline V gene sequence: CDR1 WSHSY, CDR2 SAAADI. Trimming removed 2 bases from V and 5 bases from J, with 9 bases in between. The CDR3 DNA reads as TGCGCCAGCAGTGAGCAGGGTAGGACTGAAGCTTTCTTT. Residues: CASSEQGRTEAFF.

The chain employs TRBV5-1 and TRBJ2-1, with 9 bases identical to TRBD2. Germline V lookup: CDR1 SGHRS, CDR2 YFSETQ. J gave up 5 bases and V 4 bases, and 10 bases lay outside the gene matches. The CDR3 is 16 amino acids. CDR3 protein: CASSPSDSGGHNEQFF. The CDR3 bases are TGCGCCAGCAGCCCTTCCGATAGCGGGGGACACAATGAGCAGTTCTTC.

The rearrangement joins TRBV2 to TRBJ2-5; 7 bases line up with TRBD1. The germline V gene has CDR1 SNHLY and CDR2 FYNNEI. The V and J ends lost 6 bases and 4 bases, in that order; junction bases with no gene match: 8. CDR3 length: 14 amino acids. DNA of the CDR3: TGTGCCAGCAGGGCGACAGGGTCGGGAGAGACCCAGTACTTC. Amino acid sequence: CASRATGSGETQYF.

This sequence joins TRBV30 and TRBJ2-6; D perhaps matches TRBD1 (6 bases). The V and J ends lost 2 bases and 4 bases respectively, with 12 bases between them. Germline CDR1 is GTSNPN and CDR2 is SVGIG (reference sequence). CDR3 size: 15 residues. The CDR3 DNA sequence: TGTGCCTGGAGTCCAACAGGGAGCGGGGCCAACGTCCTGACTTTC. Translating gives CAWSPTGSGANVLTF.

The CDR3 spells CASSYSSQPQHF. In nucleotides, the CDR3 is TGTGCCAGCAGTTACTCGAGTCAGCCCCAGCATTTT. The chain has TRBV6-2 or TRBV6-3 and TRBJ1-5; D gene unclear. CDR3 size: 12 residues. V dropped 0 bases and J dropped 6 bases, with 3 bases sitting between them. Looked up from germline, CDR1 is MNHEY and CDR2 is SVGEGT.

This clone has just one count. The chain carries TRBV6-5 and TRBJ1-5; 8 nucleotides agree with TRBD1. The germline gives CDR1 MNHEY, CDR2 SVGAGI. The CDR3 covers 14 residues. V lost 4 bases, J lost 5 bases, and 4 bases stayed unmatched. The CDR3 loop reads CASSSGTGYQPQHF. DNA of the CDR3: TGTGCCAGCAGTTCCGGGACAGGTTATCAGCCCCAGCATTTT.

The V and J genes are TRBV5-8 and TRBJ2-5; tentatively, D is TRBD2 (6 bases). V was pared by 5 bases and J by 5 bases, with 19 bases between. CDR1 SGHTS and CDR2 YDEGEE come from the germline V gene. The CDR3 has 15 residues. CDR3 nucleotides: TGTGCCAGCAGTGGCGGGGCCCAACCGGGGGAGACCCAGTACTTC. As protein: CASSGGAQPGETQYF.

CDR3 bases: TGTGCCAGCAGCCCGACTAGTCAAGAGACCCAGTACTTC. Translation gives CASSPTSQETQYF. The V call is TRBV12-3 or TRBV12-4, the J call TRBJ2-5; D might be TRBD2 (6 bases). The CDR3 consists of 13 residues. V lost 6 bases to trimming and J lost 2 bases, with 10 bases between them.

The CDR3 sequence is CASSSREGIGYTF. DNA for the CDR3: TGTGCCAGCAGCTCCAGGGAAGGGATCGGCTACACCTTC. The rearrangement uses TRBV5-4 and TRBJ1-2; D possibly corresponds to TRBD1 (5 bases). The CDR3 covers 13 residues. Germline V CDR1 and CDR2: SGHNT, YYREEE (reference sequence). Trimming left V 3 bases short and J 8 bases short, with 14 bases between.